These T cell receptor beta chains were read from a single sample in a study of T cells in Graves' hyperthyroidism and ophthalmopathy. TCRdb re-called the multiplex PCR reads through MiXCR, storing one row per CDR3 protein. This sample has 500,000 to 600,000 distinct CDR3 sequences, with roughly 17% found just once. The sequenced sample was blood. These receptors were collected from a woman younger than 30 with Graves' hyperthyroidism. Each CDR3 is given with its conserved first and last residue. D genes are given only for firm matches. Clone size is given for some rows only: seen once, a few or many times, or a class if the clone is expanded.

d_gene: .; v_gene: TRBV7-2; abundance: many; j_gene: TRBJ2-3; CDR3aa: CASSPPGADTQYF; CDR3nt: TGTGCCAGCAGCCCACCAGGAGCAGATACGCAGTATTTT
d_gene: .; v_gene: TRBV20-1; abundance: many; j_gene: TRBJ2-1; CDR3aa: CSARDLFRGSSYNEQFF; CDR3nt: TGCAGTGCTAGAGATCTGTTTAGGGGAAGCTCCTACAATGAGCAGTTCTTC
d_gene: .; v_gene: TRBV2; abundance: many; j_gene: TRBJ2-7; CDR3aa: CASSVRRDYEQYF; CDR3nt: TGTGCCAGCAGTGTTCGCAGGGACTACGAGCAGTACTTC
d_gene: TRBD2; v_gene: TRBV5-1; abundance: many; j_gene: TRBJ2-3; CDR3aa: CASSFPGLAGENTQYF; CDR3nt: TGCGCCAGCAGCTTCCCTGGACTAGCGGGAGAGAATACGCAGTATTTT
d_gene: .; v_gene: TRBV15; abundance: few; j_gene: TRBJ2-4; CDR3aa: CATSGGDRSLAKNIQYF; CDR3nt: TGTGCCACCAGCGGGGGAGACAGGTCACTAGCCAAAAACATTCAGTACTTC
d_gene: TRBD2; v_gene: TRBV20-1; abundance: .; j_gene: TRBJ2-3; CDR3aa: CSARNPGTSGRTDTQYF; CDR3nt: TGCAGTGCCAGAAACCCCGGGACTAGCGGGAGGACAGATACGCAGTATTTT
d_gene: .; v_gene: TRBV6-2/TRBV6-3; abundance: many; j_gene: TRBJ1-4; CDR3aa: CASSVTDSQDEKLFF; CDR3nt: TGTGCCAGCAGCGTTACGGACAGCCAAGATGAAAAACTGTTTTTT
d_gene: TRBD1; v_gene: TRBV27; abundance: .; j_gene: TRBJ1-1; CDR3aa: CASSSRQGFGTEAFF; CDR3nt: TGTGCCAGCAGTTCCCGACAGGGGTTCGGCACTGAAGCTTTCTTT
d_gene: TRBD2; v_gene: TRBV4-2; abundance: .; j_gene: TRBJ2-7; CDR3aa: CASSPTRTSGRNPYEQYF; CDR3nt: TGTGCCAGCAGCCCGACCCGGACTAGCGGGAGGAACCCCTACGAGCAGTACTTC
d_gene: .; v_gene: TRBV3-1; abundance: many; j_gene: TRBJ2-3; CDR3aa: CASSQRGSTDTQYF; CDR3nt: TGTGCCAGCAGCCAACGTGGAAGCACAGATACGCAGTATTTT
d_gene: TRBD2; v_gene: TRBV4-1; abundance: .; j_gene: TRBJ2-2; CDR3aa: CASSQRTSGRAWGTGELFF; CDR3nt: TGCGCCAGCAGCCAAAGGACTAGCGGGAGGGCCTGGGGCACCGGGGAGCTGTTTTTT
d_gene: TRBD2; v_gene: TRBV2; abundance: many; j_gene: TRBJ2-1; CDR3aa: CASSALTSGSYNEQFF; CDR3nt: TGTGCCAGCAGTGCCTTAACTAGCGGGAGTTACAATGAGCAGTTCTTC
d_gene: .; v_gene: TRBV12-3/TRBV12-4; abundance: many; j_gene: TRBJ2-3; CDR3aa: CASSLVGQDTQYF; CDR3nt: TGTGCCAGCAGTTTAGTGGGGCAAGATACGCAGTATTTT
d_gene: .; v_gene: TRBV29-1; abundance: .; j_gene: TRBJ2-3; CDR3aa: CSGGTASGTDTQYF; CDR3nt: TGCAGCGGTGGGACTGCTTCCGGCACAGATACGCAGTATTTT
d_gene: .; v_gene: TRBV24-1; abundance: few; j_gene: TRBJ2-7; CDR3aa: CARQGREAAYEQYF; CDR3nt: TGTGCCAGACAGGGTAGGGAGGCGGCCTACGAGCAGTACTTC
d_gene: .; v_gene: TRBV3-1; abundance: .; j_gene: TRBJ2-7; CDR3aa: CASSQDLTGLAGEQYF; CDR3nt: TGTGCCAGCAGCCAAGATCTAACAGGATTGGCGGGGGAGCAGTACTTC
d_gene: .; v_gene: TRBV11-2; abundance: many; j_gene: TRBJ1-2; CDR3aa: CASSLEGVRGLGYTF; CDR3nt: TGTGCCAGCAGCTTAGAGGGTGTTCGGGGGCTCGGCTACACCTTC
d_gene: TRBD2; v_gene: TRBV11-3; abundance: many; j_gene: TRBJ2-1; CDR3aa: CASSLSGGYNEQFF; CDR3nt: TGTGCCAGCAGCTTATCGGGGGGGTACAATGAGCAGTTCTTC
d_gene: .; v_gene: TRBV6-1; abundance: .; j_gene: TRBJ1-1; CDR3aa: CANTNSPNTEAFF; CDR3nt: TGTGCCAACACAAACTCCCCTAACACTGAAGCTTTCTTT
d_gene: TRBD2; v_gene: TRBV10-3; abundance: many; j_gene: TRBJ2-1; CDR3aa: CAISESRGLAGDNEQFF; CDR3nt: TGTGCCATCAGTGAGTCGCGGGGACTAGCGGGAGATAATGAGCAGTTCTTC
d_gene: TRBD1; v_gene: TRBV2; abundance: .; j_gene: TRBJ1-2; CDR3aa: CAGRFRGLSSGYTF; CDR3nt: TGTGCCGGCAGGTTCAGGGGGCTCTCGAGTGGCTACACCTTC
d_gene: .; v_gene: TRBV3-1; abundance: many; j_gene: TRBJ1-6; CDR3aa: CASSQVRSNSPLHF; CDR3nt: TGTGCCAGCAGCCAAGTCCGGAGTAATTCACCCCTCCACTTT
d_gene: TRBD2; v_gene: TRBV9; abundance: few; j_gene: TRBJ2-1; CDR3aa: CASSPEGLAHEQFF; CDR3nt: TGTGCCAGCAGCCCAGAGGGACTAGCTCATGAGCAGTTCTTC
d_gene: TRBD1; v_gene: TRBV7-8; abundance: many; j_gene: TRBJ1-5; CDR3aa: CASSKNTGDQPQHF; CDR3nt: TGTGCCAGCAGCAAAAATACAGGGGATCAGCCCCAGCATTTT
d_gene: .; v_gene: TRBV6-6; abundance: few; j_gene: TRBJ1-6; CDR3aa: CASSYSLGGGSPLHF; CDR3nt: TGTGCCAGCAGTTACTCGTTGGGGGGCGGGTCACCCCTCCACTTT
d_gene: .; v_gene: TRBV30; abundance: many; j_gene: TRBJ2-7; CDR3aa: CAWSPGGYEQYF; CDR3nt: TGTGCCTGGAGTCCCGGGGGCTACGAGCAGTACTTC
d_gene: .; v_gene: TRBV12-3/TRBV12-4; abundance: many; j_gene: TRBJ1-1; CDR3aa: CASSLTVSTEAFF; CDR3nt: TGTGCCAGCAGTCTGACAGTAAGCACTGAAGCTTTCTTT
d_gene: .; v_gene: TRBV7-9; abundance: few; j_gene: TRBJ2-4; CDR3aa: CASSVARANIQYF; CDR3nt: TGTGCCAGCAGCGTAGCGAGGGCAAACATTCAGTACTTC
d_gene: TRBD1; v_gene: TRBV12-3/TRBV12-4; abundance: many; j_gene: TRBJ1-5; CDR3aa: CASSLTNRGRQPQHF; CDR3nt: TGTGCCAGCAGTCTAACGAACAGGGGTCGTCAGCCCCAGCATTTT
d_gene: .; v_gene: TRBV12-3/TRBV12-4; abundance: many; j_gene: TRBJ1-6; CDR3aa: CASSNAGKGGSSPLHF; CDR3nt: TGTGCCAGCAGTAACGCTGGGAAAGGTGGTAGTTCACCCCTCCACTTT
d_gene: TRBD2; v_gene: TRBV6-5; abundance: .; j_gene: TRBJ2-1; CDR3aa: CASSSPRTSGRAAFF; CDR3nt: TGTGCCAGCAGTTCCCCCCGGACTAGCGGGAGGGCCGCGTTCTTC
d_gene: .; v_gene: TRBV28; abundance: many; j_gene: TRBJ1-2; CDR3aa: CASQGSSYGYTF; CDR3nt: TGTGCCAGCCAGGGTTCCTCCTATGGCTACACCTTC
d_gene: TRBD2; v_gene: TRBV5-1; abundance: .; j_gene: TRBJ2-4; CDR3aa: CASSPGTSGRLTDIQYF; CDR3nt: TGCGCCAGCAGTCCCGGGACTAGCGGGAGGCTTACGGACATTCAGTACTTC
d_gene: TRBD2; v_gene: TRBV4-3; abundance: .; j_gene: TRBJ2-1; CDR3aa: CASSQEGLAGGGEQFF; CDR3nt: TGCGCCAGCAGCCAAGAGGGACTAGCGGGGGGAGGTGAGCAGTTCTTC
d_gene: .; v_gene: TRBV11-1; abundance: many; j_gene: TRBJ2-1; CDR3aa: CASSPGPALSSYNEQFF; CDR3nt: TGTGCCAGCAGCCCAGGTCCGGCCCTGAGCTCCTACAATGAGCAGTTCTTC
d_gene: .; v_gene: TRBV10-3; abundance: many; j_gene: TRBJ2-5; CDR3aa: CAISEGGEVKTQYF; CDR3nt: TGTGCCATCAGTGAGGGGGGTGAGGTGAAGACCCAGTACTTC
d_gene: .; v_gene: TRBV11-2; abundance: many; j_gene: TRBJ2-5; CDR3aa: CASSLAAGRATQYF; CDR3nt: TGTGCCAGCAGCTTAGCGGCGGGTCGGGCAACCCAGTACTTC
d_gene: .; v_gene: TRBV27; abundance: .; j_gene: TRBJ1-4; CDR3aa: CASSFKASGRLFF; CDR3nt: TGTGCCAGCAGTTTCAAGGCGTCTGGGAGACTGTTTTTT
d_gene: TRBD2; v_gene: TRBV6-1; abundance: many; j_gene: TRBJ2-3; CDR3aa: CASSAIVAGADTQYF; CDR3nt: TGTGCCAGCAGTGCTATCGTAGCGGGAGCAGATACGCAGTATTTT
d_gene: .; v_gene: TRBV28; abundance: many; j_gene: TRBJ2-3; CDR3aa: CASSGLAMADTQYF; CDR3nt: TGTGCCAGCAGTGGGCTAGCGATGGCAGATACGCAGTATTTT
d_gene: TRBD1; v_gene: TRBV12-3/TRBV12-4; abundance: many; j_gene: TRBJ2-7; CDR3aa: CASSLAGQGEQYF; CDR3nt: TGTGCCAGCAGTTTAGCGGGACAGGGCGAACAGTACTTC
d_gene: .; v_gene: TRBV20-1; abundance: .; j_gene: TRBJ1-5; CDR3aa: CSATRAPGWIGNQPQHF; CDR3nt: TGCAGCGCGACCAGGGCCCCAGGCTGGATAGGCAATCAGCCCCAGCATTTT